Listed here is a single TCR beta chain. What it binds is unknown. Constant-segment primers were used for 5'RACE, and the resulting TCR alpha and TCR beta cDNA libraries carried sample barcodes and UMIs. In TCRdb, the 5' RACE reads were re-called with MiXCR into one record per CDR3 protein. This table holds around 340,000 distinct CDR3 sequences, approximately 15% found once. The CDR3 loop spans 13 amino acids. In germline, CDR1 is LGHDT, CDR2 YNNKEL (reference sequence). V dropped 8 bases and J dropped 7; count of bases not matched to a gene: 10. The data stem from a study of T-cell memory formation after mild COVID-19. Study conclusions and caveats: Clones that contracted from day 15 to 85 had balanced CD4/CD8; later expanders were CD4+ biased. Most CD4+ clones that shrank were in CM and EM, while CD8+ ones turned up in EMRA. Memory cells collected pre-infection included some clones that later responded, suggesting cross-reactive memory joined.

This clonotype was sampled from a man aged 18 to 29 who had mild COVID-19 (a few samples of this study predate the infection). Cell type and time point are not known. Specimen: PBMCs or a T cell subset sorted from them (not recorded which). J is TRBJ2-7 and V is TRBV3-1; 8 bases align to TRBD2. CDR3 in DNA: TGTGCCAGCGCGGGGGGTGACTTTTCGGAGCAGTACTTC. This encodes CASAGGDFSEQYF.